The 18 T cell receptor beta chains given below trace back to one sample, sequenced in a study of cytomegalovirus exposure and HLA in healthy donors (dated by TCRdb to about 2017). Library preparation used the immunoSEQ multiplex PCR assay. A mixture of 60 forward primers for TCR Vbeta segments and 13 reverse primers for TCR Jbeta segments was used in the multiplex PCR. In its TCRdb copy, this immuneACCESS table keeps in-frame sequences only and misses some clones. Where compared with another copy, unresolved V genes explain less than half of these, and the others have no known cause. The sample data list some 200,000 clones, and around 70% of these were observed just once. Around 2.6% of the sample comes from the top ten. The source material was PBMCs. These receptors originate from a man between 35 and 55 years old in good health and CMV-seropositive.

This chain connects TRBV27 to TRBJ1-2, with D possibly TRBD1 on 6 matching bases. This CDR3 region has 12 residues. With 5 bases removed from V and 7 bases from J, the gap between germline ends came to 11 bases. Germline V gene sequence: CDR1 MNHEY, CDR2 SMNVEV (reference sequence). The CDR3 nucleotides are TGTGCCAGCAGTACAGGGATCTCTGGCTACACCTTC. This encodes CASSTGISGYTF.

This clone was observed a handful of times. The chain has TRBV2 and TRBJ1-1; D gene ambiguous. The CDR3 extends over 14 amino acids. Germline CDR1 SNHLY, CDR2 FYNNEI. V lost 3 bases, J lost 4 bases, and 12 bases lay in between. DNA of the CDR3: TGTGCCAGCAGTGATACGGGGTGGTCCACTGAAGCTTTCTTT. Its translation is CASSDTGWSTEAFF.

This rearrangement joins TRBV5-1 to TRBJ2-1; the D is unclear. V was trimmed by 4 bases and J by 0 bases, leaving 14 bases between them. The CDR3 spans 16 residues. CDR1 is SGHRS, CDR2 YFSETQ, per germline. The CDR3 region is CASSARLVSSYNEQFF. The CDR3 nucleotides are TGCGCCAGCAGCGCCAGACTGGTCAGCTCCTACAATGAGCAGTTCTTC.

The chain uses TRBV10-2 and TRBJ2-2, with a tentative D call TRBD2 (7 bases). Trimming cost V 3 bases and J 5 bases, with 13 bases left between them. CDR1 WSHSY and CDR2 SAAADI come from the germline V gene. The CDR3 has 15 residues. The CDR3 here is CASSERGGRTGELFF. The CDR3 DNA reads TGCGCCAGCAGTGAAAGGGGGGGCAGAACCGGGGAGCTGTTTTTT.

The chain carries TRBV6-1 and TRBJ2-7; 8 positions match TRBD1. The trim removed 1 base at V and 6 bases at J, leaving 5 bases unmatched. Germline loops: CDR1 MNHNS, CDR2 SASEGT. The CDR3 length is 14 residues. Here the CDR3 reads CASSEGQGASEQYF. CDR3 DNA: TGTGCCAGCAGTGAAGGGCAGGGGGCGTCCGAGCAGTACTTC.

The chain has TRBV7-3 and TRBJ2-5; TRBD2 is a possible D gene (6 bases). Germline V lookup: CDR1 SGHTA, CDR2 FQGTGA. V gave up 2 bases and J gave up 5 bases, with 9 bases separating them. The CDR3 totals 13 residues. The CDR3 DNA reads TGTGCCAGCAGCTTAGGGAGGTGGGAGACCCAGTACTTC. Residues: CASSLGRWETQYF.

The rearrangement joins TRBV5-1 to TRBJ2-2, with D perhaps TRBD1 (6 bases). The CDR3 is 15 amino acids. CDR1 and CDR2 (germline): SGHRS, YFSETQ. V lost 4 bases and J lost 8, with 18 bases in between. This CDR3 reads CASSPGAQGRGELFF. CDR3 nucleotides: TGCGCCAGCAGCCCAGGGGCACAGGGTCGAGGGGAGCTGTTTTTT.

This clone was observed a single time. This chain links TRBV6-1 with TRBJ2-2; D is perhaps TRBD1 (5 bases). V was clipped by 1 base and J by 5 bases, with 11 bases between them. Germline V gives CDR1 MNHNS, CDR2 SASEGT. This CDR3 comprises 15 residues. The CDR3 is CASSEGAGWTGELFF. CDR3 DNA: TGTGCCAGCAGTGAAGGGGCAGGGTGGACCGGGGAGCTGTTTTTT.

The chain uses TRBV4-1 and TRBJ1-1; D might be TRBD1 (5 bases). CDR3 length equals 16 residues. Trimming took off 1 base at V and 1 base at J, with 13 bases between the two ends. Looked up from germline, CDR1 is MGHRA and CDR2 is YSYEKL. CDR3 sequence: CASSQGPRVENTEAFF. The CDR3 coding sequence is TGCGCCAGCAGCCAAGGACCCAGGGTGGAGAACACTGAAGCTTTCTTT.

The chain couples TRBV5-6 to TRBJ1-2, with 8 positions matching TRBD1. Germline-derived CDR1 and CDR2 are SGHDT and YYEEEE. The CDR3 has 15 residues. V lost 0 bases and J lost 8; bases outside the gene matches: 9. CDR3 DNA sequence: TGTGCCAGCAGCTTGGGGCAGGGGGCTGTGCAGGGCTACACCTTC. It codes for CASSLGQGAVQGYTF. The entire variable domain, with the rest obtained from reference TRBV5-6 and TRBJ1-2, is as follows: DAGVTQSPTHLIKTRGQQVTLRCSPKSGHDTVSWYQQALGQGPQFIFQYYEEEERQRGNFPDRFSGHQFPNYSSELNVNALLLGDSALYLCASSLGQGAVQGYTFGSGTRLTVV.

The rearrangement joins TRBV28 to TRBJ1-5, with D possibly matching TRBD1 (5 bases). The germline CDR1 and CDR2 sequences are MDHEN and SYDVKM. The V end lost 3 bases, the J end lost 5 bases, and 11 bases lay between the germline ends. This CDR3 region has 14 residues. In nucleotides, the CDR3 is TGTGCCAGCAGTTTTTGGGGGGTGGATCAGCCCCAGCATTTT. Translating it yields CASSFWGVDQPQHF. Variable domain in full (rest from reference TRBV28 and TRBJ1-5): DVKVTQSSRYLVKRTGEKVFLECVQDMDHENMFWYRQDPGLGLRLIYFSYDVKMKEKGDIPEGYSVSREKKERFSLILESASTNQTSMYLCASSFWGVDQPQHFGDGTRLSIL.

The chain combines TRBV7-9 with TRBJ1-1; no reliable D call. The CDR3 consists of 13 residues. V lost 3 bases, J lost 0 bases, and 5 bases lay in between. The germline gives CDR1 SEHNR, CDR2 FQNEAQ (reference sequence). CDR3 DNA sequence: TGTGCCAGCAGCTTCGGGATGAACACTGAAGCTTTCTTT. Translated, it gives CASSFGMNTEAFF.

The chain links TRBV19 to TRBJ2-6; D not resolved. Between the trimmed V and J ends, which lost 4 bases and 0 bases, there was a span of 16 bases. Germline CDR1 reads LNHDA; CDR2 reads SQIVND (reference sequence). CDR3 length: 18 amino acids. The CDR3 sequence: CASSTVRNTLSGANVLTF. For the CDR3, the DNA is TGTGCCAGTAGTACAGTCCGTAATACCCTCTCTGGGGCCAACGTCCTGACTTTC.

The chain carries TRBV6-5 and TRBJ2-7; 7 bases agree with TRBD2. Germline CDR1 reads MNHEY; CDR2 reads SVGAGI. V shed 0 bases, J shed 2 bases, and the junction held 7 bases outside the gene matches. This CDR3 has 16 amino acids. This chain's CDR3 is CASSYSINGGTYEQYF. As DNA, the CDR3 is TGTGCCAGCAGTTACTCGATCAACGGGGGGACCTACGAGCAGTACTTC.

Notes on this clone: The junction differs from germline at one of its ends, possibly a read error. The V call is TRBV4-3, the J call TRBJ2-7, with D perhaps TRBD1 (6 bases). CDR3 length: 16 amino acids. CDR1 is LGHNA, CDR2 YSLEER, per germline. The CDR3 nucleotides are TGCGCCAGCAGCCCTGGGGCCGGGGACAAGTACTACGCGCAGTACTTC. Protein sequence: CASSPGAGDKYYAQYF.

The chain uses TRBV7-9 and TRBJ2-2, with TRBD2 identical over 7 bases. The CDR3 contains 15 residues. CDR1 is SEHNR and CDR2 is FQNEAQ in the germline V gene (reference sequence). The J segment lost 10 bases and the V segment lost 0 bases, leaving 8 bases of the junction unmatched. CDR3 loop: CASSLARGGSEELFF. The CDR3, as DNA: TGTGCCAGCAGCTTAGCGCGCGGGGGTTCAGAGGAGCTGTTTTTT.

This chain links TRBV7-2 with TRBJ1-4; TRBD1 matches at 10 bases. The CDR3 is made up of 15 amino acids. Germline CDR1 is SGHTA and CDR2 is FQGNSA. V lost 5 bases to trimming and J lost 6 bases; unmatched junction nucleotides: 6. CDR3 amino acids: CASSKDRGSDEKLFF. For the CDR3, the DNA is TGTGCCAGCAGCAAGGACAGGGGGAGCGATGAAAAACTGTTTTTT. Drawing the rest from reference TRBV7-2 and TRBJ1-4, the complete variable domain is GAGVSQSPSNKVTEKGKDVELRCDPISGHTALYWYRQSLGQGLEFLIYFQGNSAPDKSGLPSDRFSAERTGGSVSTLTIQRTQQEDSAVYLCASSKDRGSDEKLFFGSGTQLSVL.

This clone was counted a few times. The chain employs TRBV5-1 and TRBJ1-3; 7 nucleotides line up with TRBD1. Germline lookup yields CDR1 SGHRS and CDR2 YFSETQ. The CDR3 is made up of 17 amino acids. V was pared by 4 bases and J by 0 bases, with 10 bases of the junction left unmatched. CDR3 sequence (DNA): TGCGCCAGCAGCCAAGAGGGACAGATCACCTCTGGAAACACCATATATTTT. Translating gives CASSQEGQITSGNTIYF.